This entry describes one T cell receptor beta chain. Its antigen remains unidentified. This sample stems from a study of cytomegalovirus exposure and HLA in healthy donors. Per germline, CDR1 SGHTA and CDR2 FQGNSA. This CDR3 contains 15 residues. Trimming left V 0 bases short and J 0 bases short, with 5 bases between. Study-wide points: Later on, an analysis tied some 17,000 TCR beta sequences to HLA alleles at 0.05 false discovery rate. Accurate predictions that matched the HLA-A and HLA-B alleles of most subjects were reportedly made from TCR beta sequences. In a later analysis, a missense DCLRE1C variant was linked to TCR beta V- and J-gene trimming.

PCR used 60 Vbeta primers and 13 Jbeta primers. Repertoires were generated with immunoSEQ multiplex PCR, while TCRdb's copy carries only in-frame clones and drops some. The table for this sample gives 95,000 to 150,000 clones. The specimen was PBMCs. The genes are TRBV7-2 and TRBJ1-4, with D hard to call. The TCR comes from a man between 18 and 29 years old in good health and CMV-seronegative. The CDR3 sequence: CASSLAPATNEKLFF. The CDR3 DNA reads TGTGCCAGCAGCTTAGCGCCGGCAACTAATGAAAAACTGTTTTTT.